This T cell receptor beta chain was retrieved from a study of shared clonotypes between healthy human individuals. Whole-study findings and limits: Shared clonotypes: 4.5% to 5% naive CD4, under 4% naive CD8, under 2.5% memory CD4, more than 0.3% memory CD8. How much donors shared clonotypes was expected to be affected by sequencing depth.

To note about this clone: The antigen is unknown.

Some clones are missing from TCRdb's copy, which holds only in-frame ones; the method was immunoSEQ multiplex PCR. The sample contains 550,000 to 750,000 clones, around 95% of which appear only once. This CDR3 is built from 14 residues. Germline V gene sequence: CDR1 SGHAT, CDR2 FQNNGV. Trimming pared 6 bases from V and 6 bases from J, leaving 15 bases between. As defined, naive CD8 cells were CD45RO-negative and positively selected for CCR7, with terminally differentiated effector memory CD45RA+ cells excluded. Sequencing was performed on naive CD8+ T cells sorted from blood. The chain combines TRBV11-2 with TRBJ1-5, with D possibly matching TRBD1 (5 bases). The TCR comes from a woman in her twenties or thirties in good health. The DNA of the CDR3 is TGTGCCAGCAGTCCTGGGCAGGGAACTCAGCCCCAGCATTTT. Protein product: CASSPGQGTQPQHF.